A single T cell receptor beta chain is shown here with its context. The table came from immunoSEQ multiplex PCR; TCRdb's copy has only in-frame clones and leaves some out. Among around 330,000 clones, around nine tenths were seen once, and the ten largest hold approximately 4.7%. The sample belongs to a study of blood T cell repertoires in COVID-19. Study in general: Samples representing acute and convalescent COVID-19 were sourced from the United States, Italy and Spain.

Living in about two dozen US areas, the participants were between roughly 18 and 89 years of age. Donors were grouped by their self-reported clinical history. Recovery among Cohort 3 donors was established by two negative PCRs, clearance, or symptom resolution. Per germline, CDR1 SGHRS and CDR2 YFSETQ. CDR3 size: 17 residues. The V end was cut by 2 bases, the J end by 1 base, with 18 bases between. This sequence originates from a man in his 60s who had recovered from COVID-19. The chain recombines TRBV5-1 with TRBJ1-2, with D possibly being TRBD1 (5 bases). The source material was PBMCs or T cells enriched from blood (not recorded which). For the CDR3, the DNA is TGCGCCAGCAGCTTTGGGGCAGGAACTAACCTTAACTATGGCTACACCTTC. Translation gives CASSFGAGTNLNYGYTF.